The next 9 T cell receptor beta chains were all read from a single sample in a study of blood T cell repertoires in COVID-19. Repertoires were generated with immunoSEQ multiplex PCR, while TCRdb's copy carries only in-frame clones and drops some. The table includes approximately 150,000 clones, around 80% detected once. The sequenced sample consisted of PBMCs or T cells enriched from blood (not recorded which). These receptors came from a man aged 35-49 years with acute COVID-19.

This clone appeared a single time. The chain joins TRBV7-9 to TRBJ2-5; a possible D gene is TRBD1 (6 bases). The CDR3 is made up of 17 amino acids. Germline CDR1 SEHNR, CDR2 FQNEAQ (reference sequence). With 6 bases removed from V and 5 bases from J, the gap between germline ends came to 25 bases. This chain's CDR3 is CASSTVAAGWGPETQYF. CDR3 coding DNA: TGTGCCAGCAGTACCGTGGCCGCAGGTTGGGGGCCCGAGACCCAGTACTTC.

There are a few counts of this clone. The V call is TRBV10-3, the J call TRBJ2-1; 14 positions match TRBD2. The J segment lost 2 bases and the V segment lost 4 bases, leaving 7 bases of the junction unmatched. This CDR3 is 18 amino acids long. Germline values: CDR1 ENHRY, CDR2 SYGVKD. CDR3 sequence reads: CAISGGLAGAGAYNEQFF. The CDR3 DNA reads as TGTGCCATCAGTGGGGGACTAGCGGGAGCGGGTGCCTACAATGAGCAGTTCTTC.

This rearrangement joins TRBV30 to TRBJ1-5; a possible D gene is TRBD1 (5 bases). V was pared by 1 base and J by 7 bases, with 11 bases between. CDR1 GTSNPN and CDR2 SVGIG come from the germline V gene (reference sequence). The CDR3 consists of 13 residues. This CDR3 reads CAWSGQGVQPQHF. The CDR3, as DNA: TGTGCCTGGAGTGGTCAAGGGGTCCAGCCCCAGCATTTT.

V gene TRBV11-3 combines with J gene TRBJ2-1, with 7 nucleotides matching TRBD2. Trimming took 5 bases from V and 5 from J; bases not matched to a gene: 6. The CDR3 consists of 14 residues. Germline loops: CDR1 SGHNT, CDR2 YENEEA. The CDR3, as DNA: TGTGCCAGCAGCCTATTCGGGGGGAACAATGAGCAGTTCTTC. Its protein is CASSLFGGNNEQFF.

The chain links TRBV19 to TRBJ2-3, with D possibly TRBD2 on 5 matching bases. Germline CDR1 reads LNHDA; CDR2 reads SQIVND (reference sequence). This CDR3 has 14 residues. Deletions cut 6 bases from V and 0 bases from J, with 10 bases between. In DNA, the CDR3 is TGTGCCAGTAGCCGGGGATTTAGCACAGATACGCAGTATTTT. This translates into CASSRGFSTDTQYF.

The V call is TRBV24-1, the J call TRBJ1-1; D ambiguous. This CDR3 has 14 amino acids. V lost 5 bases and J 1 base, leaving 10 bases between the germline ends. Per germline, CDR1 KGHDR and CDR2 SFDVKD. CDR3 residues: CATSGGGKNTEAFF. CDR3 nucleotide sequence: TGTGCCACCAGTGGAGGAGGGAAGAACACTGAAGCTTTCTTT.

This chain connects TRBV20-1 to TRBJ1-5, with TRBD1 identical over 7 bases. Per germline, CDR1 DFQATT and CDR2 SNEGSKA (reference sequence). V was clipped by 3 bases and J by 2 bases; unmatched bases: 1. This CDR3 contains 13 residues. The CDR3 loop reads CSASGQGNQPQHF. The CDR3 nucleotides read TGCAGTGCTAGTGGACAGGGCAATCAGCCCCAGCATTTT.

This sequence joins TRBV9 and TRBJ2-3; 8 bases are a match to TRBD1. The trim removed 6 bases at V and 1 base at J, leaving 10 bases unmatched. The CDR3 totals 16 residues. Germline lookup yields CDR1 SGDLS and CDR2 YYNGEE. For the CDR3, the DNA is TGTGCCAGCACTCCCTCTGGACAGGGAGGCACAGATACGCAGTATTTT. Residues: CASTPSGQGGTDTQYF. Looking up the rest from reference TRBV9 and TRBJ2-3 gives the full variable domain: DSGVTQTPKHLITATGQRVTLRCSPRSGDLSVYWYQQSLDQGLQFLIQYYNGEERAKGNILERFSAQQFPDLHSELNLSSLELGDSALYFCASTPSGQGGTDTQYFGPGTRLTVL.

This clone was seen only once. The chain carries TRBV19 and TRBJ1-6; maybe TRBD1 (6 bases). CDR1 is LNHDA, CDR2 SQIVND, per germline (reference sequence). There are 12 residues in the CDR3. V dropped 5 bases and J dropped 9 bases, with 8 bases sitting between them. The CDR3 DNA follows: TGTGCCAGTAGTCGGGGGGCTTCACCCCTCCACTTT. Translating it yields CASSRGASPLHF.